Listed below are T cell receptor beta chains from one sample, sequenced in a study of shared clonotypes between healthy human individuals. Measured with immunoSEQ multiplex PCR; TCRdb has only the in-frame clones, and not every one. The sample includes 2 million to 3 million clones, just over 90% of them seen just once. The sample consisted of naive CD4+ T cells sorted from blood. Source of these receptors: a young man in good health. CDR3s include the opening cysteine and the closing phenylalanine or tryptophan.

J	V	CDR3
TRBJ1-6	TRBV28	CASSLVRTGLSPLHF
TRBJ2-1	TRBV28	CASSLQLNEQFF
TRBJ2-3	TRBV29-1	CSVEVLTDTQYF
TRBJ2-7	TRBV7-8	CASSFRTEASYEQYF
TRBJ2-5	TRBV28	CASKAERGTGGETQYF
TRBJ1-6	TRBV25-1	CASTATARNSPLHF
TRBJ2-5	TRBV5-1	CASSRGSRETQYF
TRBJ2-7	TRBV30	CAWSVGLGLARSEQYF
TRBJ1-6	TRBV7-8	CASSLEQVGYSPLHF
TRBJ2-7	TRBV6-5	CASSYSQGPYEQYF
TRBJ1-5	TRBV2	CASSIDRGGNQPQHF
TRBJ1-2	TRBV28	CASSFSGLNGYTF
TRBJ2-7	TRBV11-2	CASSSLIAPYEQYF
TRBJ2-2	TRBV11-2	CASSLGRATGELFF
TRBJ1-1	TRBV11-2	CASSLMGASGTEAFF
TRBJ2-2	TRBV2	CASSLAGGPTGELFF
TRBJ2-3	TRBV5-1	CASSLSTGDTQYF
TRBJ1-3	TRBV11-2	CASSFLQGGSGNTIYF
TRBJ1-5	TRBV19	CASREKGGPNQPQHF
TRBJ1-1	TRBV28	CASSYQPQRHSVPAFF
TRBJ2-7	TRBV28	CASSPTNLYEQYF
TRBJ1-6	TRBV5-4	CASSGSDPFSSYNSPLHF
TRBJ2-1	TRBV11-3	CASSLRGSGSGNEQFF
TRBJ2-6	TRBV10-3	CAISEAGHSGANVLTF
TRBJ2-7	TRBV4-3	CASSQSTVYEQYF
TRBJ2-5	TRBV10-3	CAISESMMEGGSQETQYF